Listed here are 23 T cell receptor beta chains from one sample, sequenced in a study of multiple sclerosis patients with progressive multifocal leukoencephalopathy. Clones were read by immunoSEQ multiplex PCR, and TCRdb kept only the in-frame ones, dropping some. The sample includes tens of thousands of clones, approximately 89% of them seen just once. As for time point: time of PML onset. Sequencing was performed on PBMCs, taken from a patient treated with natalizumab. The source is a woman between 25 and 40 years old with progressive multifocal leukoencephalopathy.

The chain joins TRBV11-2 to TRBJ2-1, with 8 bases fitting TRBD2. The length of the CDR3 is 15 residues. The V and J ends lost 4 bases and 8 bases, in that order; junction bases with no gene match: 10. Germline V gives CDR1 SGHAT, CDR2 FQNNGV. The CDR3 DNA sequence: TGTGCCAGCAGCTGGCAGCGGGGGAGGGTCGATGAGCAGTTCTTC. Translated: CASSWQRGRVDEQFF.

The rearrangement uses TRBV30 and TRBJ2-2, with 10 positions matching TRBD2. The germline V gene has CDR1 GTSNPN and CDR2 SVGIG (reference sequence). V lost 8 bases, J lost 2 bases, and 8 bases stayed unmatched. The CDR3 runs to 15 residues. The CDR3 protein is CAATPSGGNTGELFF. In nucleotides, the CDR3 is TGTGCCGCCACACCTAGCGGGGGCAACACCGGGGAGCTGTTTTTT.

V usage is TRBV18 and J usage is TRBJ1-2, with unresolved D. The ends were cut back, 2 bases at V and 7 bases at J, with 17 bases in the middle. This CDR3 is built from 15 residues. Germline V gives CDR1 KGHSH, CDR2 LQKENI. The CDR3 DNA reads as TGTGCCAGCTCACCAGGGTCCCAGATCATCAGTGGCTACACCTTC. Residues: CASSPGSQIISGYTF. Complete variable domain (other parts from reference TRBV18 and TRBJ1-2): NAGVMQNPRHLVRRRGQEARLRCSPMKGHSHVYWYRQLPEEGLKFMVYLQKENIIDESGMPKERFSAEFPKEGPSILRIQQVVRGDSAAYFCASSPGSQIISGYTFGSGTRLTVV.

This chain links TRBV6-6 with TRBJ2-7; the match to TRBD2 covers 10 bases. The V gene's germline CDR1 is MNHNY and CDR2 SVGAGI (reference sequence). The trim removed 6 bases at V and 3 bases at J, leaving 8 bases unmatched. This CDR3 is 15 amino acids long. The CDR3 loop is CASSSAASGSYEQYF. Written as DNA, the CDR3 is TGTGCCAGCAGCTCAGCGGCTAGCGGGAGCTACGAGCAGTACTTC.

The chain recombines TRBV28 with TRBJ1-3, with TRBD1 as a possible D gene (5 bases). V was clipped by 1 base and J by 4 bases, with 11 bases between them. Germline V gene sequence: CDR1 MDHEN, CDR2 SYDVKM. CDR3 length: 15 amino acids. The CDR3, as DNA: TGTGCCAGCAGTTTATTTGGGGGTGGAGGAAACACCATATATTTT. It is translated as CASSLFGGGGNTIYF.

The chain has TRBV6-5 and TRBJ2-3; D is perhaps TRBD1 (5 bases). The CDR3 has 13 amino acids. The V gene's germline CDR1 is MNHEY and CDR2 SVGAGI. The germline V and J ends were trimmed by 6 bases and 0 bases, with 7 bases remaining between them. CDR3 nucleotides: TGTGCCAGCAGGGCAGGGAGCACAGATACGCAGTATTTT. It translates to CASRAGSTDTQYF.

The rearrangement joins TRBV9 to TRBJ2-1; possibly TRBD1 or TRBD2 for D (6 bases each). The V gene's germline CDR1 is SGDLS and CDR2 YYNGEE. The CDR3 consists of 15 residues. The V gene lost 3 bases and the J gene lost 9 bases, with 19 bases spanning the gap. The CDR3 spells CASSATPDRRGEQFF. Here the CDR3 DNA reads TGTGCCAGCAGCGCCACCCCCGACAGGCGGGGTGAGCAGTTCTTC.

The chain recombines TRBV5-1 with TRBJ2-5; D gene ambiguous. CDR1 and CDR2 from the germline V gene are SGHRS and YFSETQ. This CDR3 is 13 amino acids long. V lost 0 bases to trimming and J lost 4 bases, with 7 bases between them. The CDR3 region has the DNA TGCGCCAGCAGCTTGGTTCCGGGAGAGACCCAGTACTTC. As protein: CASSLVPGETQYF.

This chain's CDR3 is CASSISSGNIQYF. The CDR3 DNA reads as TGTGCCAGCAGCATAAGCTCGGGCAACATTCAGTACTTC. The chain employs TRBV13 and TRBJ2-4, with no clear D. The CDR3 length is 13 residues. Germline assignment: CDR1 PRHDT and CDR2 FYEKMQ (reference sequence). V was trimmed by 5 bases and J by 7 bases, leaving 12 bases between them.

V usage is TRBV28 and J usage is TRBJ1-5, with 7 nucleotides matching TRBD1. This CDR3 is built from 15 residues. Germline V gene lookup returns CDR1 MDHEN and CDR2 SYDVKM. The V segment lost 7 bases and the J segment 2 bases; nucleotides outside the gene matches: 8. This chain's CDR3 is CASTREGTGNQPQHF. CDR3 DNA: TGTGCCAGCACCCGCGAAGGGACAGGCAATCAGCCCCAGCATTTT.

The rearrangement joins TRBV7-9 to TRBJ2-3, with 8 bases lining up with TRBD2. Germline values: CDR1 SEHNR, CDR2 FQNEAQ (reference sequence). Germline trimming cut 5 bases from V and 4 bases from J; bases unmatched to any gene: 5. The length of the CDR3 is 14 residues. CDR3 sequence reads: CASSQGGRPDTQYF. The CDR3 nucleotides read TGTGCCAGCAGCCAGGGCGGGAGGCCAGATACGCAGTATTTT. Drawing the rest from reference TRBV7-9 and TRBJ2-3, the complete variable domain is DTGVSQNPRHKITKRGQNVTFRCDPISEHNRLYWYRQTLGQGPEFLTYFQNEAQLEKSRLLSDRFSAERPKGSFSTLEIQRTEQGDSAMYLCASSQGGRPDTQYFGPGTRLTVL.

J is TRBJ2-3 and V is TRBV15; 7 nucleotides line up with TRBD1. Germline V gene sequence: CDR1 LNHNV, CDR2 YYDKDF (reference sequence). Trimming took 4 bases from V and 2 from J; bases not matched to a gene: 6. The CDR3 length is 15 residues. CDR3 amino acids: CATSKGTVSTDTQYF. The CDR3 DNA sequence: TGTGCCACCAGCAAAGGGACAGTCTCCACAGATACGCAGTATTTT.

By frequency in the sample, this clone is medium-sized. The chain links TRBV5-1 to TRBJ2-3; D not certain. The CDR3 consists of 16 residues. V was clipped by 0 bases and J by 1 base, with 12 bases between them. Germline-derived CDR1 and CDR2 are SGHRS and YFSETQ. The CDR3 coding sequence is TGCGCCAGCAGCTTGGACGGTAGCTATGGCACAGATACGCAGTATTTT. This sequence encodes CASSLDGSYGTDTQYF. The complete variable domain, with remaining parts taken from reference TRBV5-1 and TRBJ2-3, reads KAGVTQTPRYLIKTRGQQVTLSCSPISGHRSVSWYQQTPGQGLQFLFEYFSETQRNKGNFPGRFSGRQFSNSRSEMNVSTLELGDSALYLCASSLDGSYGTDTQYFGPGTRLTVL.

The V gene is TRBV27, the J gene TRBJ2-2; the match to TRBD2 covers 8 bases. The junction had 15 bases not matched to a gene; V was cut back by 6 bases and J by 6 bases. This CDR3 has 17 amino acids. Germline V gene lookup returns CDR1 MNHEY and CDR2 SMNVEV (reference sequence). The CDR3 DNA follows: TGTGCCAGCAGCTCGAAGGTTGCGGGGGGACCGTCCGGGGAGCTGTTTTTT. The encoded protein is CASSSKVAGGPSGELFF.

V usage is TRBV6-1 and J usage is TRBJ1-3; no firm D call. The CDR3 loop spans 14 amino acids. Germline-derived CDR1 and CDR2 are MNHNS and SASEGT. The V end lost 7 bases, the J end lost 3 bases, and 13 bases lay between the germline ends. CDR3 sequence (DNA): TGTGCCAGCACACGAGAGGCAAGTGGAAACACCATATATTTT. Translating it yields CASTREASGNTIYF.

This CDR3 is CASSVLNSNQPQHF. In DNA, the CDR3 is TGTGCCAGCAGTGTACTGAATAGCAATCAGCCCCAGCATTTT. This chain links TRBV2 with TRBJ1-5; no definite D call. Per germline, CDR1 SNHLY and CDR2 FYNNEI. Deletions cut 4 bases from V and 0 bases from J, with 7 bases between. The CDR3 contains 14 residues.

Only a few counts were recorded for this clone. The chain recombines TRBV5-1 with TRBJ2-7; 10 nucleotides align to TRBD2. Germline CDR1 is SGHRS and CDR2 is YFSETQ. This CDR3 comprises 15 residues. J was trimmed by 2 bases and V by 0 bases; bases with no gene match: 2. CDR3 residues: CASSLASGGPYEQYF. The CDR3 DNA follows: TGCGCCAGCAGCTTGGCTAGCGGGGGCCCCTACGAGCAGTACTTC.

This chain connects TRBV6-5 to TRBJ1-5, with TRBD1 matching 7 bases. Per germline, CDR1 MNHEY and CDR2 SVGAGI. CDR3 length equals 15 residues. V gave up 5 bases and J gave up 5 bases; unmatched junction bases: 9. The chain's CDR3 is CASSRTGAPHQPQHF. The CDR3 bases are TGTGCCAGCAGTCGAACAGGGGCTCCCCATCAGCCCCAGCATTTT.

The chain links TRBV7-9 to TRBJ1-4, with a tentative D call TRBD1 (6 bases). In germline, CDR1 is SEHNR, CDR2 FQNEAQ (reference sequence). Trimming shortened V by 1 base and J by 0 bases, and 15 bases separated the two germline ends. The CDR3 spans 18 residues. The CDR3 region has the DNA TGTGCCAGCAGCTTAGGCCAGGGGAGGGGTGCAACTAATGAAAAACTGTTTTTT. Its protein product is CASSLGQGRGATNEKLFF.

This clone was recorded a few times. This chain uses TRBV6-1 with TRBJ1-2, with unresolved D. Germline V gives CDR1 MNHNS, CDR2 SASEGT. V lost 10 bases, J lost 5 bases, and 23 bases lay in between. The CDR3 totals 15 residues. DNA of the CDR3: TGTGCCACCCAACTTCAGGAGGGTCCTAGGTATGGCTACACCTTC. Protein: CATQLQEGPRYGYTF.

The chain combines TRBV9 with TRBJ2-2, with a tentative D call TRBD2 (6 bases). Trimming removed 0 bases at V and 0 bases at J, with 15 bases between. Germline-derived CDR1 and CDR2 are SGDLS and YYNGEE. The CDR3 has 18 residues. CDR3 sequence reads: CASSVAMVGTSNTGELFF. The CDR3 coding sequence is TGTGCCAGCAGCGTAGCCATGGTGGGGACTTCGAACACCGGGGAGCTGTTTTTT.

The CDR3 bases are TGCGCCAGCAATCGGGACCCCGATTTAGATGGGCAGTACTTC. Translated, it gives CASNRDPDLDGQYF. The J gene is TRBJ2-5, the V gene TRBV5-1; D tentatively fits TRBD1 or TRBD2 (5 bases each). Germline CDR1 and CDR2: SGHRS and YFSETQ. V lost 6 bases and J 11 bases, leaving 23 bases between the germline ends. The CDR3 consists of 14 residues.

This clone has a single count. The CDR3 DNA follows: TGTGCCAGCTCCCGACTAGCGGGGGGGCCCTACGAGCAGTACTTC. This sequence encodes CASSRLAGGPYEQYF. The gene calls are TRBV11-2 and TRBJ2-7; 14 bases fit TRBD2. The V and J ends lost 8 bases and 2 bases, in that order; junction bases with no gene match: 5. CDR1 and CDR2 from the germline V gene are SGHAT and FQNNGV. This CDR3 has 15 residues.